A single sample is the source of the 15 T cell receptor beta chains below, sequenced in a study of cytomegalovirus exposure and HLA in healthy donors. Vbeta (60) and Jbeta (13) primers were used in the PCR. Assay used: immunoSEQ multiplex PCR; TCRdb lists only in-frame clones, some missing. The table has about 140,000 clones, about 74% seen once. Source material: PBMCs. The receptors were sampled from a man in his thirties or forties in good health and CMV-seronegative.

V and J are TRBV19 and TRBJ2-2; TRBD1 is a possible D gene (5 bases). The CDR3 spans 16 residues. Trimming pared 6 bases from V and 4 bases from J, leaving 18 bases between. Germline CDR1 LNHDA, CDR2 SQIVND (reference sequence). The CDR3 region is CASRKTPGSVTGELFF. The DNA for the CDR3 is TGTGCCAGTAGGAAAACACCAGGGTCCGTCACCGGGGAGCTGTTTTTT. The full variable domain, in which reference TRBV19 and TRBJ2-2 provide the parts outside the CDR3, is DGGITQSPKYLFRKEGQNVTLSCEQNLNHDAMYWYRQDPGQGLRLIYYSQIVNDFQKGDIAEGYSVSREKKESFPLTVTSAQKNPTAFYLCASRKTPGSVTGELFFGEGSRLTVL.

The chain links TRBV28 to TRBJ2-2, with 7 bases identical to TRBD1. The ends lost 6 bases at V and 5 bases at J; junction bases unmatched: 12. Germline V CDR1 and CDR2: MDHEN, SYDVKM. There are 16 residues in the CDR3. In DNA form, the CDR3 reads TGTGCCAGCAGCCTTACCGGGACAGTGAGGACCGGGGAGCTGTTTTTT. Translation: CASSLTGTVRTGELFF.

The rearrangement links TRBV9 to TRBJ1-1, with a tentative D call TRBD1 (5 bases). The CDR3 sequence is 13 residues long. Trimming left V 5 bases short and J 3 bases short, with 11 bases between. Germline CDR1 and CDR2: SGDLS and YYNGEE. The CDR3 region is CASRRQIDTEAFF. The DNA of the CDR3 is TGTGCCAGCAGACGACAGATAGACACTGAAGCTTTCTTT.

This chain connects TRBV7-9 to TRBJ1-1; the match to TRBD1 covers 12 bases. V was clipped by 5 bases and J by 10 bases; unmatched bases: 8. CDR1 and CDR2 from the germline V gene are SEHNR and FQNEAQ (reference sequence). The length of the CDR3 is 14 residues. The chain's CDR3 is CASSAGTGGLRAFF. Here the CDR3 DNA reads TGTGCCAGCAGCGCGGGGACAGGGGGCCTGAGAGCTTTCTTT.

This clone occurred once. Germline is not matched at one junction end, which may reflect a read error. This chain uses TRBV28 with TRBJ2-5, with 8 bases that match TRBD2. The DNA end is more similar to TRBJ2-7, so the J call may be wrong. The germline V gene encodes CDR1 MDHEN and CDR2 SYDVKM. The CDR3 is 16 amino acids. CDR3 DNA sequence: TGTGCCAACAGTTCGATCGGGACTAGTGCCGGGTACGAGCAGTACTTC. Translation: CANSSIGTSAGYEQYF.

The chain employs TRBV27 and TRBJ2-6; tentative D call: TRBD1 (5 bases). Germline V lookup: CDR1 MNHEY, CDR2 SMNVEV (reference sequence). The CDR3 is 15 residues long. Trimming left V 5 bases short and J 0 bases short, with 8 bases between. CDR3 protein: CASSKTVSGANVLTF. For the CDR3, the DNA is TGTGCCAGCAGTAAGACAGTCTCTGGGGCCAACGTCCTGACTTTC.

V is TRBV29-1 and J is TRBJ2-7; D call uncertain. CDR3 length: 12 amino acids. Trimming cost V 1 base and J 1 base, with 5 bases left between them. Germline CDR1 reads SQVTM; CDR2 reads ANQGSEA. The CDR3: CSVEVQSYEQYF. DNA for the CDR3: TGCAGCGTTGAAGTGCAGTCCTACGAGCAGTACTTC.

The chain is built from TRBV6-5 and TRBJ2-7, with 9 nucleotides matching TRBD2. The CDR3 totals 16 residues. Per the germline V gene, CDR1 is MNHEY and CDR2 is SVGAGI. The V and J ends lost 0 bases and 2 bases, in that order; junction bases with no gene match: 5. CDR3 sequence (DNA): TGTGCCAGCAGTTACTCGCTTAGCGGGAGTACCTACGAGCAGTACTTC. Protein: CASSYSLSGSTYEQYF.

The chain joins TRBV27 to TRBJ2-5; 7 positions match TRBD2. Germline assignment: CDR1 MNHEY and CDR2 SMNVEV (reference sequence). V dropped 10 bases and J dropped 5; count of bases not matched to a gene: 13. The CDR3 has 14 amino acids. The CDR3 DNA reads TGTGCCAACAAGAGAGGGCGGGAGTGGGAGACCCAGTACTTC. Its translation: CANKRGREWETQYF.

The V and J genes are TRBV7-3 and TRBJ2-2; D call uncertain. Germline loops: CDR1 SGHTA, CDR2 FQGTGA. This CDR3 has 13 amino acids. V lost 5 bases to trimming and J lost 5 bases, with 9 bases between them. The CDR3 protein is CASSLDWTGELFF. The CDR3 DNA reads as TGTGCCAGCAGCCTAGACTGGACCGGGGAGCTGTTTTTT.

This rearrangement joins TRBV7-6 to TRBJ2-7; 8 bases fit TRBD2. V lost 4 bases to trimming and J lost 6 bases; unmatched junction nucleotides: 5. The CDR3 runs to 13 residues. Germline V CDR1 and CDR2: SGHVS, FNYEAQ. CDR3 nucleotides: TGTGCCAGCAGCTCCGGACTAGCCACCGAGCAGTACTTC. It specifies CASSSGLATEQYF.

The chain carries TRBV11-2 and TRBJ1-1; TRBD1 matches at 7 bases. Germline trimming cut 0 bases from V and 4 bases from J; bases unmatched to any gene: 5. Germline CDR1 reads SGHAT; CDR2 reads FQNNGV. The CDR3 sequence is 15 residues long. The CDR3 protein is CASSLDLTGVTEAFF. CDR3 DNA: TGTGCCAGCAGCTTAGATTTAACAGGGGTCACTGAAGCTTTCTTT.

The CDR3 region has the DNA TGTGCCTGGAGTAGCGGCCCTGCGAAGGGCTACACCTTC. Protein product: CAWSSGPAKGYTF. The chain uses TRBV30 and TRBJ1-2; D is uncertain. CDR3 size: 13 residues. The germline gives CDR1 GTSNPN, CDR2 SVGIG (reference sequence). Trimming cost V 2 bases and J 8 bases, with 15 bases left between them. Complete variable domain (other parts from reference TRBV30 and TRBJ1-2): SQTIHQWPATLVQPVGSPLSLECTVEGTSNPNLYWYRQAAGRGLQLLFYSVGIGQISSEVPQNLSASRPQDRQFILSSKKLLLSDSGFYLCAWSSGPAKGYTFGSGTRLTVV.

The V call is TRBV19, the J call TRBJ1-2; D perhaps matches TRBD1 (5 bases). The V end was cut by 9 bases, the J end by 3 bases, with 14 bases between. Germline V gene lookup returns CDR1 LNHDA and CDR2 SQIVND (reference sequence). This CDR3 is built from 13 residues. This CDR3 reads CASDSPSYYGYTF. The CDR3 DNA is TGTGCCAGCGACAGTCCCTCCTACTATGGCTACACCTTC.

This chain joins TRBV6-6 and TRBJ1-4; 9 bases line up with TRBD1. The CDR3 is 16 amino acids. Germline V gives CDR1 MNHNY, CDR2 SVGAGI (reference sequence). V was clipped by 3 bases and J by 7 bases; unmatched bases: 9. CDR3 residues: CASSYGIGTGIEKLFF. CDR3 nucleotides: TGTGCCAGCAGTTATGGAATAGGGACAGGGATTGAAAAACTGTTTTTT.